This T cell receptor beta chain appears in the sequencing data of a study of T cells in Graves' hyperthyroidism and ophthalmopathy. Regarding this clonotype: What it binds is not known. One base away lies a much larger clone, so this may be a sequencing read error.

There were TCR beta CDR3 regions amplified from RNA transcripts. TCR CDR3 underwent first-round RT-PCR with the HTBI primer set. TCRdb itself ran the multiplex PCR reads through MiXCR, one entry per CDR3 protein. Of 500,000 to 800,000 distinct CDR3 sequences listed, nearly 45% were seen once; the top ten hold less than 9%. Germline CDR1 is SEHNR and CDR2 is FQNEAQ (reference sequence). The germline V and J ends were trimmed by 5 bases and 8 bases, with 18 bases remaining between them. This CDR3 is built from 15 residues. Study-wide results and caveats: The model made its ophthalmopathy prediction, and onset followed a median approximately six months later. From stable hyperthyroidism, ophthalmopathy was separated by a 13 V-J model. Most thyroid clonotypes expanded above 0.001 were also detected in blood.

This chain uses TRBV7-9 with TRBJ1-4; weak D call: TRBD1 (5 bases). The TCR comes from an adult man with Graves' disease, either hyperthyroidism or ophthalmopathy (not recorded which). The source material was peripheral blood or thyroid tissue (not recorded which). As DNA, the CDR3 is TGTGCCAGCAGCAGAGATCGCGGGACGGGGGAAAAACTGTTTTTT. Residues: CASSRDRGTGEKLFF.